The rows below give T cell receptor beta chains drawn from one sample of a study of PD-L1 blockade in urothelial cancer. Sequenced by immunoSEQ multiplex PCR; TCRdb stores in-frame clones only, minus some. Of about 110,000 clones listed, approximately 85% were seen once; the top ten hold about 2.3%. The specimen was PBMCs, collected around atezolizumab (anti-PD-L1) treatment. These receptors all stem from a man aged 50 to 59 with urothelial cancer. Both conserved end residues are part of each CDR3. Each record gives: CDR3 protein, CDR3 DNA, V gene, D gene, clone size, J gene. A D gene is named only where the DNA matches it firmly. A clone size is listed for some rows: how often the clone was seen (once, few, many), or a class if it is expanded.

CDR3 protein: CASSLRTESNEQFF
CDR3 DNA: TGTGCCAGCAGTCTACGGACAGAATCCAATGAGCAGTTCTTC
V gene: TRBV6-1
D gene: .
clone size: .
J gene: TRBJ2-1

CDR3 protein: CATSRATSGGNEQFF
CDR3 DNA: TGTGCCACCAGCAGAGCGACTAGCGGTGGTAATGAGCAGTTCTTC
V gene: TRBV15
D gene: TRBD2
clone size: .
J gene: TRBJ2-1

CDR3 protein: CASSLSSRGARFAF
CDR3 DNA: TGTGCCAGCAGCTTGAGCTCGCGGGGCGCTAGGTTTGCTTTT
V gene: TRBV5-8
D gene: .
clone size: .
J gene: TRBJ1-1

CDR3 protein: CASGTSSAGELFF
CDR3 DNA: TGTGCCAGCGGGACTAGTTCGGCCGGGGAGCTGTTTTTT
V gene: TRBV27
D gene: TRBD2
clone size: .
J gene: TRBJ2-2

CDR3 protein: CASSLLPGQGFEAFF
CDR3 DNA: TGTGCCAGCAGTTTATTGCCGGGACAGGGGTTTGAAGCTTTCTTT
V gene: TRBV28
D gene: TRBD1
clone size: .
J gene: TRBJ1-1

CDR3 protein: CASSSLGDEQFF
CDR3 DNA: TGTGCCAGCTCATCACTAGGGGATGAGCAGTTCTTC
V gene: TRBV18
D gene: .
clone size: .
J gene: TRBJ2-1

CDR3 protein: CASSLGSYGYTF
CDR3 DNA: TGCGCCAGCAGCTTGGGCAGCTATGGCTACACCTTC
V gene: TRBV5-1
D gene: .
clone size: few
J gene: TRBJ1-2

CDR3 protein: CASSRVQGKDYGYTF
CDR3 DNA: TGTGCCAGCAGTCGCGTACAGGGAAAGGACTATGGCTACACCTTC
V gene: TRBV28
D gene: .
clone size: .
J gene: TRBJ1-2

CDR3 protein: CASSGTSGRALGEQFF
CDR3 DNA: TGCGCCAGCAGTGGGACTAGCGGGAGGGCCCTCGGTGAGCAGTTCTTC
V gene: TRBV4-1
D gene: TRBD2
clone size: .
J gene: TRBJ2-1

CDR3 protein: CASSAGLAETQYF
CDR3 DNA: TGTGCCAGCTCAGCGGGACTCGCCGAGACCCAGTACTTC
V gene: TRBV18
D gene: .
clone size: .
J gene: TRBJ2-5

CDR3 protein: CSVESSGRGRDGELFF
CDR3 DNA: TGCAGCGTTGAATCTAGCGGGAGGGGTCGGGACGGGGAGCTGTTTTTT
V gene: TRBV29-1
D gene: TRBD2
clone size: once
J gene: TRBJ2-2

CDR3 protein: CASTRTGSGYGEQFF
CDR3 DNA: TGTGCCAGCACCAGGACAGGGAGTGGGTACGGTGAGCAGTTCTTC
V gene: TRBV11-1
D gene: TRBD1
clone size: .
J gene: TRBJ2-1

CDR3 protein: CASSSGGAESYNEQFF
CDR3 DNA: TGTGCCAGCAGCTCGGGCGGGGCGGAATCCTACAATGAGCAGTTCTTC
V gene: TRBV5-4
D gene: .
clone size: .
J gene: TRBJ2-1

CDR3 protein: CASRGLSQNTGELFF
CDR3 DNA: TGTGCCAGCAGGGGCCTATCCCAGAACACCGGGGAGCTGTTTTTT
V gene: TRBV2
D gene: .
clone size: .
J gene: TRBJ2-2

CDR3 protein: CASRILGGNEQFF
CDR3 DNA: TGTGCCAGCAGGATCCTCGGCGGGAATGAGCAGTTCTTC
V gene: TRBV5-5
D gene: .
clone size: .
J gene: TRBJ2-1

CDR3 protein: CASSASGALNEQFF
CDR3 DNA: TGTGCCAGCTCAGCTAGCGGGGCTTTGAATGAGCAGTTCTTC
V gene: TRBV18
D gene: TRBD2
clone size: once
J gene: TRBJ2-1

CDR3 protein: CASSRKGGAGVAYNEQFF
CDR3 DNA: TGTGCCAGCAGCCGCAAAGGGGGGGCGGGAGTAGCCTACAATGAGCAGTTCTTC
V gene: TRBV7-3
D gene: .
clone size: once
J gene: TRBJ2-1

CDR3 protein: CASSYSSNQPQHF
CDR3 DNA: TGTGCCAGCAGTTACTCGTCAAATCAGCCCCAGCATTTT
V gene: TRBV6-5
D gene: .
clone size: few
J gene: TRBJ1-5

CDR3 protein: CASSPQLERGFDINEQFF
CDR3 DNA: TGTGCCAGCTCACCACAGTTGGAGCGGGGGTTTGACATTAATGAGCAGTTCTTC
V gene: TRBV18
D gene: TRBD2
clone size: once
J gene: TRBJ2-1

CDR3 protein: CASSKQGAREKLFF
CDR3 DNA: TGTGCCAGCAGCAAACAGGGAGCACGTGAAAAACTGTTTTTT
V gene: TRBV7-9
D gene: .
clone size: .
J gene: TRBJ1-4

CDR3 protein: CASSQGGGGRGSYNEQFF
CDR3 DNA: TGTGCCAGCAGCCAAGGGGGGGGCGGGAGGGGCTCCTACAATGAGCAGTTCTTC
V gene: TRBV4-2
D gene: TRBD2
clone size: .
J gene: TRBJ2-1

CDR3 protein: CASSRTSPNEQFF
CDR3 DNA: TGTGCCAGCAGCCGAACTAGCCCCAATGAGCAGTTCTTC
V gene: TRBV11-2
D gene: .
clone size: .
J gene: TRBJ2-1

CDR3 protein: CASSLYGGSSYEQYF
CDR3 DNA: TGCGCCAGCAGCTTGTATGGTGGCAGCTCCTACGAGCAGTACTTC
V gene: TRBV5-1
D gene: .
clone size: few
J gene: TRBJ2-7